This T cell receptor beta chain was captured by sequencing in a study of human thymus T cells. Broader study findings: Thymic repertoires from unrelated individuals overlapped highly, related research reported. Repertoires from thymus and blood appeared to show biased V and J gene usage.

The V end lost 2 bases, the J end lost 5 bases, and 10 bases lay between the germline ends. Germline CDR1 and CDR2: SGHNT and YYREEE (reference sequence). This CDR3 is 13 amino acids long. Thymus tissue was removed during corrective cardiac surgery. Each of the donors was a healthy Finnish infant who was undergoing open corrective cardiac surgery for congenital heart defects. On this clone itself: What it recognizes is unknown.

Assay used: immunoSEQ multiplex PCR; TCRdb lists only in-frame clones, some missing. The sample has 120,000 or so clones, 90% to 95% seen once. This receptor was taken from a boy less than two years old with a congenital heart defect but otherwise immunologically healthy. V usage is TRBV5-4 and J usage is TRBJ1-2; maybe TRBD1 (5 bases). Sequenced input: thymus tissue. In DNA form, the CDR3 reads TGTGCCAGCAGCTTCCAAAAGGGGTATGGCTACACCTTC. Translating gives CASSFQKGYGYTF. The variable domain in full, completed from reference TRBV5-4 and TRBJ1-2, reads ETGVTQSPTHLIKTRGQQVTLRCSSQSGHNTVSWYQQALGQGPQFIFQYYREEENGRGNFPPRFSGLQFPNYSSELNVNALELDDSALYLCASSFQKGYGYTFGSGTRLTVV.